These 27 T cell receptor beta chains came from one sample sequenced in a study of blood T cells in healthy people across ages. A second roughly 6 to 11 cycle PCR used barcoded and J-beta primers. TCRdb independently ran MiXCR on the 5' RACE reads; one entry per CDR3 protein. This table holds about 1.6 million distinct CDR3 sequences, approximately 32% found once. Sequencing was carried out using blood. These receptors were obtained from a woman aged 25 to 45 in good health.

This clonotype was seen once. This sequence joins TRBV5-1 and TRBJ2-5; 9 bases fit TRBD2. CDR3 size: 16 residues. Germline V gives CDR1 SGHRS, CDR2 YFSETQ. V lost 4 bases, J lost 5 bases, and 12 bases stayed unmatched. The CDR3 reads CASSPARGTSGETQYF. DNA for the CDR3: TGCGCCAGCAGCCCCGCGCGAGGAACTAGCGGGGAGACCCAGTACTTC.

V is TRBV5-1 and J is TRBJ2-7; D not certain. Trimming removed 0 bases from V and 3 bases from J, with 13 bases in between. CDR1 is SGHRS and CDR2 is YFSETQ in the germline V gene. The CDR3 is 15 residues long. CDR3 amino acids: CASSLERGDNYEQYF. In nucleotides, the CDR3 is TGCGCCAGCAGCTTGGAGCGCGGAGATAACTACGAGCAGTACTTC.

V usage is TRBV20-1 and J usage is TRBJ2-7, with D possibly being TRBD1 (6 bases). V was pared by 5 bases and J by 2 bases, with 16 bases between. Looked up from germline, CDR1 is DFQATT and CDR2 is SNEGSKA (reference sequence). The CDR3 length is 14 residues. The CDR3 spells CSAGDTSSTYEQYF. DNA for the CDR3: TGCAGTGCTGGGGACACCTCCTCAACCTACGAGCAGTACTTC.

J is TRBJ2-1 and V is TRBV5-1, with 11 positions matching TRBD2. This CDR3 spans 14 amino acids. The germline V gene has CDR1 SGHRS and CDR2 YFSETQ. V shed 4 bases, J shed 14 bases, and the junction held 11 bases outside the gene matches. The CDR3 DNA sequence: TGCGCCAGCAGCCCTTCACTAGCGGGAGCCGGAAAGTTCTTC. This translates into CASSPSLAGAGKFF.

The J gene is TRBJ1-6, the V gene TRBV9, with TRBD1 identical over 9 bases. Trimming cost V 3 bases and J 7 bases; bases outside gene matches: 11. CDR3 length: 17 residues. The germline CDR1 and CDR2 sequences are SGDLS and YYNGEE. The CDR3 spells CASSAPLQGAGNSPLHF. CDR3 DNA: TGTGCCAGCAGCGCGCCGTTACAGGGGGCGGGCAATTCACCCCTCCACTTT.

The rearrangement uses TRBV5-6 and TRBJ2-1, with D possibly TRBD1 on 6 matching bases. V lost 4 bases, J lost 0 bases, and 17 bases lay in between. Germline-derived CDR1 and CDR2 are SGHDT and YYEEEE. The CDR3 runs to 17 residues. This CDR3 is CASSAELRGSSYNEQFF. The CDR3 bases are TGTGCCAGCAGCGCGGAGCTCAGGGGCAGCTCCTACAATGAGCAGTTCTTC.

This clonotype has at least ten counts. The chain uses TRBV10-3 and TRBJ2-1, with 7 bases fitting TRBD1. The trim removed 8 bases at V and 4 bases at J, leaving 8 bases unmatched. CDR3 length equals 14 residues. CDR1 and CDR2 from the germline V gene are ENHRY and SYGVKD. The CDR3: CAISGDSHYNEQFF. The CDR3 nucleotides are TGTGCCATCTCCGGGGACAGCCATTACAATGAGCAGTTCTTC.

The chain links TRBV20-1 to TRBJ1-1; a weak D match, TRBD1 (5 bases). The CDR3 length is 14 residues. V was cut by 6 bases and J by 0 bases, with 14 bases left in between. In germline, CDR1 is DFQATT, CDR2 SNEGSKA (reference sequence). The CDR3 DNA is TGCAGTGCCCGCCGGGGGGAGATGAACACTGAAGCTTTCTTT. As protein: CSARRGEMNTEAFF.

The V gene is TRBV4-2, the J gene TRBJ2-3, with 10 bases lining up with TRBD2. The CDR3 extends over 17 amino acids. Germline V gene sequence: CDR1 LGHNA, CDR2 YNFKEQ. V was pared by 1 base and J by 10 bases, with 14 bases of the junction left unmatched. This CDR3 is CASSQVVPELAGNPQYF. CDR3 in DNA: TGTGCCAGCAGCCAAGTTGTACCAGAACTAGCGGGAAACCCGCAGTATTTT.

This clonotype occurred once. This rearrangement joins TRBV15 to TRBJ2-1; 7 nucleotides match TRBD2. The germline gives CDR1 LNHNV, CDR2 YYDKDF (reference sequence). The CDR3 spans 15 residues. The V and J ends lost 5 bases and 3 bases, in that order; junction bases with no gene match: 7. This chain's CDR3 is CATSSGRGDYNEQFF. The CDR3 DNA sequence: TGTGCCACCAGCTCCGGCCGGGGGGACTACAATGAGCAGTTCTTC.

This clonotype has a count of ten or more. The chain combines TRBV28 with TRBJ2-3; TRBD1 agrees at 9 bases. The V gene's germline CDR1 is MDHEN and CDR2 SYDVKM. The CDR3 length is 14 residues. Losses at the gene ends were 8 bases for V and 3 bases for J; bases not matched to a gene: 6. CDR3: CASGDRVLTDTQYF. DNA of the CDR3: TGTGCCAGCGGGGACAGGGTGTTAACAGATACGCAGTATTTT.

The sample holds many counts of this clonotype. The junction differs from germline at one of its ends, possibly a read error. The chain is built from TRBV3-1 and TRBJ2-3, with D possibly being TRBD1 (5 bases). Germline lookup yields CDR1 LGHDT and CDR2 YNNKEL (reference sequence). This CDR3 is 13 amino acids long. CDR3 sequence (DNA): TGCGCCAGCAGCCACCAGGGAACAGATACGCAGTATTTT. Translation gives CASSHQGTDTQYF.

This clonotype has more than one count but fewer than ten. This sequence joins TRBV7-9 and TRBJ2-3; D is ambiguous. The CDR3 is 15 amino acids. Germline CDR1 is SEHNR and CDR2 is FQNEAQ (reference sequence). The V gene lost 1 base and the J gene lost 2 bases, with 10 bases spanning the gap. DNA for the CDR3: TGTGCCAGCAGCTTAGGGTGCGGCGACACAGATACGCAGTATTTT. Translated, it gives CASSLGCGDTDTQYF.

J is TRBJ2-5 and V is TRBV20-1; D tentatively fits TRBD1 or TRBD2 (5 bases each). V shed 6 bases and J shed 2 bases, with 10 bases lying between them. Germline assignment: CDR1 DFQATT and CDR2 SNEGSKA (reference sequence). The length of the CDR3 is 12 residues. The CDR3 coding sequence is TGCAGTGCGTTGGGACCACAAGAGACCCAGTACTTC. Protein sequence: CSALGPQETQYF.

The chain employs TRBV12-3 or TRBV12-4 and TRBJ2-4; TRBD1 matches at 7 bases. J lost 0 bases, V lost 6 bases, and 8 bases had no gene match. This CDR3 has 16 residues. The CDR3 sequence is CASSIQGNLAKNIQYF. DNA of the CDR3: TGTGCCAGCAGCATACAGGGGAATCTAGCCAAAAACATTCAGTACTTC.

On this clonotype: Just one base apart from a much larger clone, this may be a read error. The chain combines TRBV3-1 with TRBJ2-3; D is ambiguous. The CDR3 extends over 12 amino acids. Germline CDR1 and CDR2: LGHDT and YNNKEL (reference sequence). Trimming stripped 4 bases from V and 3 bases from J, with 5 bases between. The CDR3 nucleotides read TGTGCCAGCAGCCGGGAAACAGATACGCAGTATTTT. Amino acid sequence: CASSRETDTQYF.

This rearrangement joins TRBV12-3 or TRBV12-4 to TRBJ2-3; D may correspond to TRBD1 or TRBD2 (5 bases each). The V end lost 3 bases, the J end lost 4 bases, and 8 bases lay between the germline ends. The CDR3 runs 13 residues. The CDR3 DNA is TGTGCCAGCAGTTTGGGGGTCCCAGATACGCAGTATTTT. Translation gives CASSLGVPDTQYF.

The chain uses TRBV2 and TRBJ2-7; 9 nucleotides agree with TRBD1. CDR1 and CDR2 (germline): SNHLY, FYNNEI. Trimming cost V 7 bases and J 3 bases; bases outside gene matches: 4. The CDR3 is made up of 13 amino acids. Written as DNA, the CDR3 is TGTGCCAGCATGTCGGGACAGGGCTACGAGCAGTACTTC. This translates into CASMSGQGYEQYF.

The rearrangement uses TRBV6-6 and TRBJ2-1, with TRBD2 identical over 7 bases. The J segment lost 8 bases and the V segment lost 5 bases, leaving 12 bases of the junction unmatched. The CDR3 loop spans 15 amino acids. The germline V gene has CDR1 MNHNY and CDR2 SVGAGI (reference sequence). The CDR3 DNA sequence: TGTGCCAGCAGTCATACTAGCGACGGAAGGGATGAGCAGTTCTTC. Translated: CASSHTSDGRDEQFF.

The V and J genes are TRBV20-1 and TRBJ1-4, with TRBD1 as a possible D gene (5 bases). This CDR3 has 15 amino acids. Germline V CDR1 and CDR2: DFQATT, SNEGSKA (reference sequence). V lost 0 bases and J lost 10, with 18 bases in between. The CDR3 nucleotides are TGCAGTGCTAGAGATCTCGGTACAGCTAGGGGAAAACTGTTTTTT. Its protein is CSARDLGTARGKLFF.

This clonotype has more than one count but fewer than ten. The V and J genes are TRBV28 and TRBJ2-5, with D possibly TRBD2 on 5 matching bases. V was shortened by 8 bases and J by 5 bases, with 15 bases between the two germline ends. Germline CDR1 and CDR2: MDHEN and SYDVKM. The CDR3 sequence is 13 residues long. Written as DNA, the CDR3 is TGTGCCAGCGACCAGACTCCGGGGGAGACCCAGTACTTC. Amino acids: CASDQTPGETQYF.

A few counts support this clonotype. The rearrangement uses TRBV28 and TRBJ2-5; 13 bases are a match to TRBD2. V trimming: 4 bases; J trimming: 12 bases; junction bases outside the gene matches: 14. The CDR3 length is 16 residues. The V gene's germline CDR1 is MDHEN and CDR2 SYDVKM. CDR3 loop: CASSSTSGRTRFQEYF. The CDR3 coding sequence is TGTGCCAGCAGTTCGACTAGCGGGAGGACCCGCTTTCAGGAGTACTTC.

Comments on this clonotype: A much larger clone differs by one base, so this may be a read error. The rearrangement links TRBV27 to TRBJ2-7, with D perhaps matching TRBD1 (6 bases). V was clipped by 4 bases and J by 7 bases, with 17 bases between them. The CDR3 covers 14 residues. The germline V gene has CDR1 MNHEY and CDR2 SMNVEV (reference sequence). This chain's CDR3 is CASSSRQARREQYF. CDR3 bases: TGTGCCAGCAGTTCCAGACAGGCCCGAAGGGAGCAGTACTTC.

The chain couples TRBV6-1 to TRBJ1-5; D gene unclear. Trimming pared 8 bases from V and 3 bases from J, leaving 14 bases between. This CDR3 is built from 14 residues. Per germline, CDR1 MNHNS and CDR2 SASEGT. CDR3: CASLERQDNQPQHF. The DNA for the CDR3 is TGTGCCAGCCTCGAGAGGCAGGACAATCAGCCCCAGCATTTT.

The chain recombines TRBV20-1 with TRBJ2-7; TRBD2 is a possible D gene (6 bases). The CDR3 has 15 residues. Germline lookup yields CDR1 DFQATT and CDR2 SNEGSKA (reference sequence). V lost 0 bases, J lost 2 bases, and 14 bases lay in between. The CDR3 DNA reads TGCAGTGCTAGAGATTCTTTGGCGGGGCCCTACGAGCAGTACTTC. It yields the protein CSARDSLAGPYEQYF.

Regarding this clonotype: This may arise from a read error, as a much more abundant clone is one base away. The chain recombines TRBV7-2 with TRBJ2-1, with unresolved D. Germline V CDR1 and CDR2: SGHTA, FQGNSA. Trimming removed 5 bases at V and 4 bases at J, with 15 bases between. The CDR3 is 15 amino acids. The CDR3 coding sequence is TGTGCCAGCAGCGCCCTTAGGTACCAGTACAATGAGCAGTTCTTC. This encodes CASSALRYQYNEQFF.

A remark on this clonotype: A much larger clone lies one base from this, so it may be a read error. This chain connects TRBV20-1 to TRBJ2-7; TRBD2 aligns across 10 bases. The end of the DNA is better explained by TRBJ2-5, so the J call may be wrong. Germline V CDR1 and CDR2: DFQATT, SNEGSKA (reference sequence). The CDR3 covers 15 residues. The CDR3 sequence is CSAREWGLASETQYF. CDR3 DNA sequence: TGCAGTGCTAGAGAGTGGGGACTAGCGAGTGAGACCCAGTACTTC.